The 17 T cell receptor beta chains in this list originate from one sample, sequenced in a study of T cell repertoires in cytomegalovirus infection. TCRdb re-called the reads with MiXCR, one entry per CDR3 protein. The table includes 650,000 to 900,000 distinct CDR3 sequences, about 33% detected once. Their antigens are not known. Sequencing was performed on cultured CD8+ T cells from PBMCs, taken from culture after CMV antigen stimulation. The receptors shown here come from a human donor in good health (CMV status not recorded). Some clones in this sample may be carry-over from other donors' samples.

This clonotype was observed a handful of times. The rearrangement uses TRBV7-9 and TRBJ2-2; D is ambiguous. Per the germline V gene, CDR1 is SEHNR and CDR2 is FQNEAQ (reference sequence). Deletions cut 6 bases from V and 7 bases from J, with 12 bases between. CDR3 length equals 13 residues. For the CDR3, the DNA is TGTGCCAGCAGAATAAGGGCAGACGGGGAGCTGTTTTTT. As protein: CASRIRADGELFF.

As regards this clonotype: A single base separates this from a much larger clone, so it may be a read error. The gene calls are TRBV7-2 and TRBJ2-3, with D unresolved. Germline assignment: CDR1 SGHTA and CDR2 FQGNSA. The CDR3 contains 12 residues. CDR3 in DNA: TGTGTCAGCTCTATCGGGACAGATACGCAGTATTTT. Translated: CVSSIGTDTQYF.

The J gene is TRBJ2-7, the V gene TRBV5-4, with 9 bases aligning to TRBD1. Trimming removed 1 base from V and 7 bases from J; junction bases left unmatched: 9. The germline gives CDR1 SGHNT, CDR2 YYREEE (reference sequence). The CDR3 is 15 amino acids. CDR3 sequence (DNA): TGTGCCAGCAGCTTGTCAGGGACAGGGAGGCGAGAGCAGTACTTC. The encoded protein is CASSLSGTGRREQYF.

The chain employs TRBV19 and TRBJ1-1; D unresolved. The length of the CDR3 is 12 residues. V gave up 0 bases and J gave up 11 bases, with 10 bases separating them. Per the germline V gene, CDR1 is LNHDA and CDR2 is SQIVND (reference sequence). The CDR3 bases are TGTGCCAGTAGTATAGACAGTCCACACGCTTTCTTT. As protein: CASSIDSPHAFF.

The chain carries TRBV20-1 and TRBJ1-5; 8 positions match TRBD1. From germline, CDR1 is DFQATT and CDR2 SNEGSKA (reference sequence). V lost 2 bases to trimming and J lost 5 bases; unmatched junction nucleotides: 5. This CDR3 spans 14 amino acids. The CDR3 region is CSARSKTGDQPQHF. The DNA for the CDR3 is TGCAGTGCTAGATCAAAGACAGGGGATCAGCCCCAGCATTTT.

As DNA, the CDR3 is TGCAGCGTTGGAGGGGCCTACGGGACAGATACGCAGTATTTT. This codes for CSVGGAYGTDTQYF. This rearrangement joins TRBV29-1 to TRBJ2-3; D might be TRBD1 or TRBD2, each matching 5 bases. The germline gives CDR1 SQVTM, CDR2 ANQGSEA. The CDR3 spans 14 residues. Trimming shortened V by 4 bases and J by 3 bases, and 14 bases separated the two germline ends.

The CDR3 DNA follows: TGTGCCAGCAGCTCCTCTCGGGACAGCCAAGAGACCCAGTACTTC. It codes for CASSSSRDSQETQYF. J is TRBJ2-5 and V is TRBV7-1; 7 bases map to TRBD1. TRBV7-1 qualifies as an ORF whose function is uncertain. With V trimmed by 3 bases and J by 1 base, 5 bases remained unmatched. The length of the CDR3 is 15 residues.

The chain joins TRBV5-6 to TRBJ1-2; D not resolved. There are 16 residues in the CDR3. V dropped 2 bases and J dropped 0 bases, with 14 bases sitting between them. Germline CDR1 SGHDT, CDR2 YYEEEE. The CDR3 sequence is CASSFEGTPANYGYTF. CDR3 coding DNA: TGTGCCAGCAGCTTCGAGGGAACACCTGCTAACTATGGCTACACCTTC. Filled out from reference TRBV5-6 and TRBJ1-2, the complete variable domain reads DAGVTQSPTHLIKTRGQQVTLRCSPKSGHDTVSWYQQALGQGPQFIFQYYEEEERQRGNFPDRFSGHQFPNYSSELNVNALLLGDSALYLCASSFEGTPANYGYTFGSGTRLTVV.

This clonotype was detected a few times. The CDR3 loop is CAISGPMDRGVNEQYF. In DNA form, the CDR3 reads TGTGCCATCAGTGGCCCCATGGACAGGGGGGTCAACGAGCAGTACTTC. This chain links TRBV10-3 with TRBJ2-7; 10 bases align to TRBD1. Per the germline V gene, CDR1 is ENHRY and CDR2 is SYGVKD. J gave up 5 bases and V 4 bases, and 11 bases lay outside the gene matches. The CDR3 is 16 residues long.

This clonotype showed up just a few times. The chain joins TRBV4-1 to TRBJ1-1; tentatively, D is TRBD1 (6 bases). Germline V gene data show CDR1 as MGHRA and CDR2 as YSYEKL. The CDR3 spans 12 residues. The V end lost 6 bases, the J end lost 3 bases, and 8 bases lay between the germline ends. The CDR3 DNA reads TGCGCCAGCAGGAACAGGGACACTGAAGCTTTCTTT. Its protein is CASRNRDTEAFF.

Points on this clonotype: A much bigger clone sits one base away, suggesting this may be a read error. The rearrangement joins TRBV7-2 to TRBJ2-1, with 9 bases fitting TRBD2. The J call may be in error: the DNA end matches TRBJ2-7 better. Per germline, CDR1 SGHTA and CDR2 FQGNSA. The CDR3 loop spans 15 amino acids. CDR3 amino acids: CASSLWLAGNNEQYF. CDR3 nucleotide sequence: TGTGCCAGCAGCTTATGGCTAGCGGGGAACAATGAGCAGTACTTC.

This clonotype has a count of ten or more. The V gene is TRBV7-2, the J gene TRBJ1-2; D is uncertain. Germline values: CDR1 SGHTA, CDR2 FQGNSA. The CDR3 totals 13 residues. The V gene lost 6 bases and the J gene lost 4 bases, with 12 bases spanning the gap. The CDR3 protein is CASSYGPLYGYTF. Written as DNA, the CDR3 is TGTGCCAGCAGTTACGGGCCCCTCTATGGCTACACCTTC.

The V gene is TRBV4-3, the J gene TRBJ1-5, with TRBD1 as a possible D gene (5 bases). The V gene lost 0 bases and the J gene lost 6 bases, with 15 bases spanning the gap. This CDR3 is 16 amino acids long. Germline loops: CDR1 LGHNA, CDR2 YSLEER. The CDR3, as DNA: TGCGCCAGCAGCCAAGATGTCCAGGGACTAGGTCAGCCCCAGCATTTT. The encoded protein is CASSQDVQGLGQPQHF.

This clonotype was observed many times. CDR3 region: CASSPTPGGAPGELFF. The DNA of the CDR3 is TGTGCCAGCAGCCCGACACCCGGGGGTGCACCCGGGGAGCTGTTTTTT. The genes are TRBV7-6 and TRBJ2-2; D may be TRBD2 (6 bases). CDR3 length: 16 amino acids. Trimming took off 5 bases at V and 6 bases at J, with 19 bases between the two ends. CDR1 SGHVS and CDR2 FNYEAQ come from the germline V gene.

This clonotype has more than one count but fewer than ten. The J gene is TRBJ2-1, the V gene TRBV6-2 or TRBV6-3; the D is unclear. Trimming took 2 bases from V and 8 from J, leaving 16 bases between them. The CDR3 length is 15 residues. Germline V gene data show CDR1 as MNHEY and CDR2 as SVGEGT. This chain's CDR3 is CASSYVGYTGDEQFF. CDR3 nucleotides: TGTGCCAGCAGTTACGTGGGGTACACGGGCGATGAGCAGTTCTTC.

The V call is TRBV7-9, the J call TRBJ2-1, with 7 bases aligning to TRBD1. V lost 11 bases, J lost 4 bases, and 8 bases stayed unmatched. CDR3 size: 13 residues. The germline CDR1 and CDR2 sequences are SEHNR and FQNEAQ (reference sequence). The CDR3 DNA follows: TGTGCCCTAAACCTGGGACAGTACAATGAGCAGTTCTTC. This translates into CALNLGQYNEQFF.

This clonotype was seen a handful of times. V gene TRBV6-6 combines with J gene TRBJ2-7; D gene ambiguous. The germline V and J ends were trimmed by 0 bases and 4 bases, with 16 bases remaining between them. The germline V gene encodes CDR1 MNHNY and CDR2 SVGAGI (reference sequence). The CDR3 extends over 16 amino acids. CDR3: CASSYSKGSQEYEQYF. CDR3 DNA: TGTGCCAGCAGTTACTCGAAAGGGTCCCAGGAGTACGAGCAGTACTTC.